This T cell receptor beta chain was identified during a study of neurological immune-mediated disorders. This clonotype was detected a few times. At one end, the junction sequence differs from germline, possibly due to a read error. Germline V gives CDR1 MNHEY, CDR2 SVGEGT. The CDR3 covers 15 residues. Using its own MiXCR run on the 5' RACE reads, TCRdb lists one record per CDR3 protein. The table has about 55,000 distinct CDR3 sequences, 4.2% seen once. This receptor was identified in a man aged 50-59 years with multiple sclerosis. The source material was PBMCs. V is TRBV6-2 or TRBV6-3 and J is TRBJ2-7, with TRBD2 matching over 8 bases. Here the CDR3 reads CACSYRSGSSYEQYF. The DNA for the CDR3 is TGTGCCTGCAGTTATAGAAGCGGGAGCTCCTACGAGCAGTACTTC.